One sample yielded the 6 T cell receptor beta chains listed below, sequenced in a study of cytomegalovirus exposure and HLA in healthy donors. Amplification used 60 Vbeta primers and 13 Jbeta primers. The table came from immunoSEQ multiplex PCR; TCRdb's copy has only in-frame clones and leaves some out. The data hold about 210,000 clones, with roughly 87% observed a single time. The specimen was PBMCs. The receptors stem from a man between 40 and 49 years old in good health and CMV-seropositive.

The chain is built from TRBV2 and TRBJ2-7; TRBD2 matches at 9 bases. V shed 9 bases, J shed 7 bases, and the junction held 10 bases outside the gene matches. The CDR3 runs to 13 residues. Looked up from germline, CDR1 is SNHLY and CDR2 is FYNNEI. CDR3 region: CASLAGGPNEQYF. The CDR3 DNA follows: TGTGCCAGTCTGGCGGGAGGGCCAAATGAGCAGTACTTC.

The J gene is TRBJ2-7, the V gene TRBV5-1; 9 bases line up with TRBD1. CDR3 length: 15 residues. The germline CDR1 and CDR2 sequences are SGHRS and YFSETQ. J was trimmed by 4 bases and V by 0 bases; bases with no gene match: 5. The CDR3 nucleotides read TGCGCCAGCAGCTTGGTTCAACAGGGGGCGTACGAGCAGTACTTC. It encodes CASSLVQQGAYEQYF.

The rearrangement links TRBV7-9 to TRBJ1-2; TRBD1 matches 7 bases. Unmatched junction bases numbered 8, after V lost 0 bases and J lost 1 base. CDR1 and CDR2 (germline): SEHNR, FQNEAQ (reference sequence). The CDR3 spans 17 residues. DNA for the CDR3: TGTGCCAGCAGCTTAGCGAGAGGGACAGAAAATAACTATGGCTACACCTTC. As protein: CASSLARGTENNYGYTF. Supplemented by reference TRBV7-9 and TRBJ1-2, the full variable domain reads DTGVSQNPRHKITKRGQNVTFRCDPISEHNRLYWYRQTLGQGPEFLTYFQNEAQLEKSRLLSDRFSAERPKGSFSTLEIQRTEQGDSAMYLCASSLARGTENNYGYTFGSGTRLTVV.

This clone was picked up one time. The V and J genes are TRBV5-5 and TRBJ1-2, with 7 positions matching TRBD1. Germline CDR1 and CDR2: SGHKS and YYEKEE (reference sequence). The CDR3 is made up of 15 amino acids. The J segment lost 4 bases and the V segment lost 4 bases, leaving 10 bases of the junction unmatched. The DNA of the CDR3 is TGTGCCAGCAGCGCCGATTTGACAGGGCGCTATGGCTACACCTTC. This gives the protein CASSADLTGRYGYTF.

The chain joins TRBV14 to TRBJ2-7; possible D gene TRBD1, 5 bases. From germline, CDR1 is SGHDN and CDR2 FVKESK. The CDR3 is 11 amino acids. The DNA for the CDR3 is TGTGCCAGCAGCCAATTCAGGGCCCCGCTCGTC. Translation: CASSQFRAPLV.

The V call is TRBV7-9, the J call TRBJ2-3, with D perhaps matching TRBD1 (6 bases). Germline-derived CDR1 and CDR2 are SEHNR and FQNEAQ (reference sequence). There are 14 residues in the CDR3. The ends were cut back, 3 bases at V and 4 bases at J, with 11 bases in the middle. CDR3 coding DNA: TGTGCCAGCAGCTTCCCTAACAGGGCAGATACGCAGTATTTT. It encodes CASSFPNRADTQYF.